This TCR beta chain appears in the sequencing data of a study of blood T cell repertoires in COVID-19 (TCRdb year 2020). For the wider study: Collaborator samples came from the United States, Italy and Spain and covered acute and convalescent phases of COVID-19. Where available, HLA class I and class II types were taken from metadata supplied by the sample provider and were not determined by assay-based typing. Deeply sampled blood TCRbeta repertoires from subjects exposed to, actively infected with, or recovered from COVID-19 were included in the dataset. The samples were drawn from two sources: the first 160 participants of the ongoing ImmuneRACE study, and 1,000 to 1,500 subjects contributed by 6 global collaborators. The sample metadata nearly always contained a de-identified subject ID, COVID-19 status, age in years and sex. The material from the prospective study consisted of cDNA or gDNA derived from T cells, B-cell-depleted T cells, or PBMCs. The repertoires were released in a freely available public database intended as a resource for research on the immune response to SARS-CoV-2. Overall study results and their limits: The amount of clinical and demographic metadata varied by source and participant and was provided uncurated.

Whole blood was collected in K2EDTA tubes by collaborating institutions according to the institutions' own protocols. Collaborator samples were shipped for TCRbeta analysis as frozen whole blood, isolated PBMCs, or DNA extracted from either sample type. TCRbeta CDR3 regions were amplified from genomic DNA by means of the immunoSEQ Assay, a bias-controlled multiplex PCR. The authors' analysis ran thus. Nucleated cell counts per sample were estimated from amplification of reference gene primers within the assay. To quantify the absolute abundance of each unique TCRbeta CDR3 rearrangement, sequence reads were collapsed and filtered. For each sample, productive Simpson clonality was calculated by taking the square root of Simpson's diversity index across productive rearrangements. The table comes from immuneACCESS by way of TCRdb, which keeps in-frame sequences with V and J called. Part of the clones is missing from these tables; in studies checked, under half for an unresolved V gene and the rest for unknown reasons. D and trimming come from the DNA, and the V and J calls and clone size come from that table. This sample has 200,000 to 250,000 clones in its table, and 80% of those were observed once. The ten largest clones capture more than 10% of the sample.

With regard to this clone: The clone's antigen remains unknown. Base qualities are not recorded, but no much larger clone differs from it by a single base.

The CDR3, cysteine through phenylalanine, is 14 amino acids long. Left in the record is the CDR3 DNA by itself, 42 bases read in frame from the first base. Via the germline V gene, CDR1 is KGHSH and CDR2 LQKENI. Trimming costs V 6 bases and J 1 base, and their ends lie 12 bases apart. The sequence derives from a human donor in a cohort sampled during active COVID-19. Here the chain combines TRBV18 and TRBJ1-1, with no confidently assigned D gene. What was sequenced was peripheral blood. CDR3 region: CASSPVTGNTEAFF. The nucleotides are TGTGCCAGCTCCCCGGTGACGGGGAACACTGAAGCTTTCTTT.